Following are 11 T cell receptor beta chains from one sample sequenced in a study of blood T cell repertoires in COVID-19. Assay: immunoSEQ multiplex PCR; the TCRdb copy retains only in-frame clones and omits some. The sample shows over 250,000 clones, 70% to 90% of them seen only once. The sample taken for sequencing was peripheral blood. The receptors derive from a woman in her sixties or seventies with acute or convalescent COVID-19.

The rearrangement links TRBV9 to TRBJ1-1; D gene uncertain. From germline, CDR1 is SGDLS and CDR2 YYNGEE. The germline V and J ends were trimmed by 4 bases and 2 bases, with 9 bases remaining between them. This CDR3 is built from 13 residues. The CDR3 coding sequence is TGTGCCAGCAGCCGGAGAATAAACACTGAAGCTTTCTTT. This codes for CASSRRINTEAFF.

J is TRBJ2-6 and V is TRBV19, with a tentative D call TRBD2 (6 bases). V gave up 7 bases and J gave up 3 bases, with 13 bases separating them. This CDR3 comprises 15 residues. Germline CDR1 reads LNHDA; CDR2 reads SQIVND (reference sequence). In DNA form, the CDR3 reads TGTGCCAGTAAGTGGAGGGCCGGTGGGGCCAACGTCCTGACTTTC. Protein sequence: CASKWRAGGANVLTF.

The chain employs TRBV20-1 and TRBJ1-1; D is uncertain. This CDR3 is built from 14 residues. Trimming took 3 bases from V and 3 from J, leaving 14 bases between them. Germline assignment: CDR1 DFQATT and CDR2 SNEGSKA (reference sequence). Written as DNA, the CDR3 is TGCAGTGCTAGTCCGCAGGTGGGTGACACTGAAGCTTTCTTT. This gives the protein CSASPQVGDTEAFF.

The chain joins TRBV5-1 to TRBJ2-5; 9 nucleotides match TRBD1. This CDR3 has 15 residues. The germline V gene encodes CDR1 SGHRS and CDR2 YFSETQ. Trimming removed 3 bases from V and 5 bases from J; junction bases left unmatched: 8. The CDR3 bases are TGCGCCAGCAGCTCACAGGGGGCGAGCGGGGAGACCCAGTACTTC. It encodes CASSSQGASGETQYF.

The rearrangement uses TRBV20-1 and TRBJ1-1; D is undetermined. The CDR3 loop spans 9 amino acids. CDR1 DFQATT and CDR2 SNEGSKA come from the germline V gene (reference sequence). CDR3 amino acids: CSAHGEAFF. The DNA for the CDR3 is TGCAGCGCTCATGGCGAAGCTTTCTTT.

CDR3 residues: CASSQVNNEQFF. DNA of the CDR3: TGTGCCAGCAGCCAAGTTAACAATGAGCAGTTCTTC. V and J are TRBV3-1 (or the pseudogene TRBV3-2) and TRBJ2-1; D gene unclear. CDR1 and CDR2 (germline): LGHDT, YNNKEL (reference sequence). The CDR3 sequence is 12 residues long. V lost 1 base and J lost 5, with 3 bases in between.

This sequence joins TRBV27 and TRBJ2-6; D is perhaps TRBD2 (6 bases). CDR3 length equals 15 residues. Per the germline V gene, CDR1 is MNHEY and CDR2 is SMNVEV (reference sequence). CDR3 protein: CASRDRNSGANVLTF. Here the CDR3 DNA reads TGTGCATCGCGGGACCGCAACTCTGGGGCCAACGTCCTGACTTTC.

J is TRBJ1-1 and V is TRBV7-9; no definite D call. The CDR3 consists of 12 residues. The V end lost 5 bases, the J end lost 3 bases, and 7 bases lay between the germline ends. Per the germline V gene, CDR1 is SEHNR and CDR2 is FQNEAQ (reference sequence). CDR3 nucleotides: TGTGCCAGCAGCCAGGTGGACACTGAAGCTTTCTTT. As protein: CASSQVDTEAFF.

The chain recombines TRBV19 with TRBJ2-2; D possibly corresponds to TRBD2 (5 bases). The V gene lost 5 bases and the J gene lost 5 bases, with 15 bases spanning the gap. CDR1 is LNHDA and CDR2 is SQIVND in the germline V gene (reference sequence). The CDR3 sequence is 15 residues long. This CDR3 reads CASSVRGLGTGELFF. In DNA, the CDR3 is TGTGCCAGTAGTGTCCGGGGTCTGGGGACCGGGGAGCTGTTTTTT.

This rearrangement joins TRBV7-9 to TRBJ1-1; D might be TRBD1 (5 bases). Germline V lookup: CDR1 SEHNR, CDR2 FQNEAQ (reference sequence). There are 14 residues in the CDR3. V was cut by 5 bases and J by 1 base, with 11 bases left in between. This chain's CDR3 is CASSLQATNTEAFF. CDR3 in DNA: TGTGCCAGCAGCCTACAGGCGACGAACACTGAAGCTTTCTTT.

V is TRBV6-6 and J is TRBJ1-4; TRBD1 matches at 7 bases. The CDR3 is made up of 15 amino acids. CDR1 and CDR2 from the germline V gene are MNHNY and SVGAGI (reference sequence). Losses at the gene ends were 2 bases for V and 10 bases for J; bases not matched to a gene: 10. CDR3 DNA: TGTGCCAGCAGTTACCCCGGGACAGATGGGGGAAAACTGTTTTTT. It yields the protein CASSYPGTDGGKLFF.